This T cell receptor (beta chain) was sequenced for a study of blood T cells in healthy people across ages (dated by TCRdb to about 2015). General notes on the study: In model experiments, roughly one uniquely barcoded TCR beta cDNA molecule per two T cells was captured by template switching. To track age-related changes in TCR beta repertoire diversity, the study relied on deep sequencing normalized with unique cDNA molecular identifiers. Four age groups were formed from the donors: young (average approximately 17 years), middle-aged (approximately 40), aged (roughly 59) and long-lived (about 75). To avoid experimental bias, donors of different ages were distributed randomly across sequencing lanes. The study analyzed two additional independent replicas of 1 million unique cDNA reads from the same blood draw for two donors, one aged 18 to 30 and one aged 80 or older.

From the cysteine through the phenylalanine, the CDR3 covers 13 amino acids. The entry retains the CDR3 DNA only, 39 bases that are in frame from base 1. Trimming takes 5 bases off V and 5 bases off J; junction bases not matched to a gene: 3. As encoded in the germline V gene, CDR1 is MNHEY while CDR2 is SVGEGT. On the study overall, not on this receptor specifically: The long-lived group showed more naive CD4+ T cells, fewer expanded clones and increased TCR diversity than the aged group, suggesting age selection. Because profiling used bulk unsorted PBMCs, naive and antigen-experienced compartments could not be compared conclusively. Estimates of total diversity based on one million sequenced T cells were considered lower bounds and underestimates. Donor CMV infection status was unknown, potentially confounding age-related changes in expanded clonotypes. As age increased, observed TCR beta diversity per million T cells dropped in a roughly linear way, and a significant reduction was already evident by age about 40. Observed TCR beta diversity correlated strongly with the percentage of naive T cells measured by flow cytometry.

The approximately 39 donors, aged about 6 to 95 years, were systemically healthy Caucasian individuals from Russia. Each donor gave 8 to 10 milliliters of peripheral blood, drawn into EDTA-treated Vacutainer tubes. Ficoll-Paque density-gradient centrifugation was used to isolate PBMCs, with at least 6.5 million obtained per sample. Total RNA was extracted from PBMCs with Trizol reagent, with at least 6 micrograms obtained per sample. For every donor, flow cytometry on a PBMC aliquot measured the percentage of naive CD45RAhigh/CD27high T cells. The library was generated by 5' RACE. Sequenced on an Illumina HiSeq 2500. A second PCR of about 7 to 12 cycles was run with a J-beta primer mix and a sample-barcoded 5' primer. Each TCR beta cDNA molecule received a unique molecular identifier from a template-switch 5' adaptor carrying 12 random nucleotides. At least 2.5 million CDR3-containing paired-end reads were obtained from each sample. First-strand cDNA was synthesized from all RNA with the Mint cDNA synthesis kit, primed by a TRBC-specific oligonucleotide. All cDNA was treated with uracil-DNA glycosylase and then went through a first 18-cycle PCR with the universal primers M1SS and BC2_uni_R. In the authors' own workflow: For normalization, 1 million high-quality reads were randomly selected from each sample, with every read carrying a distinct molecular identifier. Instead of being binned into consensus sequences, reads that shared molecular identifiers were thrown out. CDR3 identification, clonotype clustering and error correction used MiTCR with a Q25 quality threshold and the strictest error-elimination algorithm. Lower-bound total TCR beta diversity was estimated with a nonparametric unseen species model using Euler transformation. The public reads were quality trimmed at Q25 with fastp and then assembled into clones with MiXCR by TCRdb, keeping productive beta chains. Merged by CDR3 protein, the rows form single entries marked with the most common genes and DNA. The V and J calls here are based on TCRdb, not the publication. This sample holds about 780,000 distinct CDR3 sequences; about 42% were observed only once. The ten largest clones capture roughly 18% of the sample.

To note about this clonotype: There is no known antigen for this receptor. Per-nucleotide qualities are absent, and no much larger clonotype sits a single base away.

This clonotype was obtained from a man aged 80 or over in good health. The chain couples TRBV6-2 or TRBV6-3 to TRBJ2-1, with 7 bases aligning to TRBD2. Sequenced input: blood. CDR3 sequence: CASSGDYNNEQFF. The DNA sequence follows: TGTGCCAGCAGTGGGGACTACAACAATGAGCAGTTCTTC.